The following is a T cell receptor beta chain sequence with its context. The antigen is unknown. This record comes from a study of T cells in Graves' hyperthyroidism and ophthalmopathy. Under 3 months was the duration of disease in ophthalmopathy patients, who also had a Clinical Activity Score of at least 3 and a NOSPECS grade of at least 4. Authors of the study amplified TCR beta CDR3 regions from RNA transcripts. The TCR CDR3 was amplified in a first-round RT-PCR using the HTBI primer set. TCRdb recomputed calls from the multiplex PCR reads with MiXCR, one row per CDR3 protein. Of hundreds of thousands of distinct CDR3 sequences listed, over 12% are singletons. The V gene lost 4 bases and the J gene lost 2 bases, with 12 bases spanning the gap. There are 15 residues in the CDR3. Overall study results and limits: Blood samples included most of the expanded thyroid clonotypes exceeding 0.001.

This sequence was found in a middle-aged woman with Graves' ophthalmopathy. The sample consisted of blood. V gene TRBV12-3 or TRBV12-4 combines with J gene TRBJ1-5, with D maybe TRBD1 (6 bases). This chain's CDR3 is CASSSNNRGNQPQHF. DNA of the CDR3: TGTGCCAGCAGTTCCAATAACAGGGGCAATCAGCCCCAGCATTTT.